This T cell receptor beta chain is from a study of T cell changes during pregnancy in multiple sclerosis (dated by TCRdb to the late 2010s). Regarding the study in general: In women with multiple sclerosis, the researchers looked at how the T cell repertoire shifted as pregnancy progressed.

The library was obtained by the immunoSEQ multiplex PCR assay. In TCRdb, the immuneACCESS table is reduced to in-frame sequences with V and J assigned. These tables do not hold every clone; where another copy was compared, an unresolved V gene accounts for under half, and the others remain unexplained. A total of approximately 97,000 clones appear in this sample, 90% of them only once. Around 0.79% of the sample is held by the ten biggest clonotypes. Here V drops 1 base and J drops 6 bases, and the junction holds 5 bases not matched to any gene. According to the germline V gene, CDR1 reads SGHRS and CDR2 reads YFSETQ. From cysteine to phenylalanine, the CDR3 is 15 amino acids long. Only the CDR3 part of the read is kept: 45 bases, read in frame from the first base. In the case of this clone: Its specific antigen is unknown. No base qualities exist here, and no much larger clone lies one base off it.

The sequences come from peripheral blood, collected in the second trimester of pregnancy. The chain employs TRBV5-1 and TRBJ2-1, and 9 bases in between align with TRBD1. The source of this sequence is a female donor in good health, enrolled as a control in a pregnancy study. The nucleotide sequence reads as follows: TGCGCCAGCAGCTTGTCCGGGACAGGGATCAATGAGCAGTTCTTC. It is translated as CASSLSGTGINEQFF. Where the CDR3 stops, the reference TRBV5-1 and TRBJ2-1 genes take over; the full variable domain is KAGVTQTPRYLIKTRGQQVTLSCSPISGHRSVSWYQQTPGQGLQFLFEYFSETQRNKGNFPGRFSGRQFSNSRSEMNVSTLELGDSALYLCASSLSGTGINEQFFGPGTRLTVL.